The 6 T cell receptor beta chains below were found in one sample sequenced in a study of regulatory T cells. Amplification used 52 TRBV primers and 13 TRBJ primers. The protocol was immunoSEQ multiplex PCR, while the TCRdb copy is restricted to in-frame clones and leaves out a portion. The repertoire consists of some 31,000 clones, with 93% occurring once and the leading ten covering over 0.8%. Antigen specificity for these receptors is unknown. Study-level points and caveats: Hydrophobic residues at CDR3 positions 6 and 7 were enriched in conventional CD4+ T cells of CD3G-deficient patients.

Sequenced input: conventional CD4+ T cells sorted from blood. The source is a child aged 2 to 9 with CD3G deficiency.

The gene calls are TRBV28 and TRBJ2-1, with 8 bases lining up with TRBD2. Germline loops: CDR1 MDHEN, CDR2 SYDVKM. J gave up 9 bases and V 2 bases, and 9 bases lay outside the gene matches. This CDR3 is 15 amino acids long. For the CDR3, the DNA is TGTGCCAGCAGTTTAAGAACTAGCGGTGGGATTGAGCAGTTCTTC. It codes for CASSLRTSGGIEQFF.

Only one count was recorded for this clone. The V gene is TRBV5-1, the J gene TRBJ2-1; perhaps TRBD2 as D (5 bases). Trimming removed 0 bases from V and 13 bases from J, with 14 bases in between. Germline V lookup: CDR1 SGHRS, CDR2 YFSETQ. The CDR3 runs 13 residues. CDR3 protein: CASSLEFGGVQFF. As DNA, the CDR3 is TGCGCCAGCAGCTTGGAATTTGGAGGAGTCCAGTTCTTC.

The chain employs TRBV18 and TRBJ2-7, with D possibly matching TRBD2 (5 bases). This CDR3 spans 15 amino acids. Germline V gives CDR1 KGHSH, CDR2 LQKENI. Trimming removed 3 bases from V and 2 bases from J, with 14 bases in between. This CDR3 reads CASSPGFGVTYEQYF. The CDR3 DNA is TGTGCCAGCTCACCCGGCTTCGGGGTTACCTACGAGCAGTACTTC.

V usage is TRBV18 and J usage is TRBJ2-3, with D unresolved. The CDR3 covers 13 residues. The V end was cut by 3 bases, the J end by 3 bases, with 7 bases between. Germline-derived CDR1 and CDR2 are KGHSH and LQKENI. CDR3 sequence (DNA): TGTGCCAGCTCACCCCAAATTACAGATACGCAGTATTTT. This translates into CASSPQITDTQYF.

The V and J genes are TRBV6-5 and TRBJ1-2, with 8 bases matching TRBD1. Trimming at V came to 4 bases and at J to 4 bases, leaving 11 bases not matched to a gene. This CDR3 is 16 amino acids long. Germline CDR1 MNHEY, CDR2 SVGAGI. CDR3 residues: CASSLGDRRRGYGYTF. In nucleotides, the CDR3 is TGTGCCAGCAGTTTGGGGGACAGGCGGCGGGGCTATGGCTACACCTTC.

V and J are TRBV21-1 and TRBJ1-1. TRBV21-1 is classified as a pseudogene. This CDR3 is built from 15 residues. The DNA of the CDR3 is TGTGCCAGCAGCTCCCCGACTCGTCCCTGTACTGAAGCTTTCTTT. Its translation: CASSSPTRPCTEAFF.